The entry below gives a single TCR beta chain sequence along with its context. Its antigen is not known. The sample comes from a study of cytomegalovirus exposure and HLA in healthy donors. Germline V lookup: CDR1 MDHEN, CDR2 SYDVKM. This CDR3 spans 16 amino acids. The V gene lost 6 bases and the J gene lost 1 base, with 18 bases spanning the gap. Study-wide results and limits: Cytomegalovirus status was reportedly diagnosed by the classifier with high sensitivity and specificity. Rare sequences made up most TCRs, while some public TCRs were found in many donors. The study recorded 160 or so TCR beta chains that were cytomegalovirus-associated.

TCRdb keeps only in-frame clones here, not all; method: immunoSEQ multiplex PCR. Found here are more than 20,000 clones, under 98% of them singletons; the top ten hold roughly a tenth. The chain employs TRBV28 and TRBJ1-1; D is perhaps TRBD1 (5 bases). The sequenced sample was PBMCs. The receptor's source is a man aged 25 to 45 in good health and CMV-seropositive. DNA for the CDR3: TGTGCCAGCAGCTCCTTTCCTACAGGCGCGAACACTGAAGCTTTCTTT. Encoded protein: CASSSFPTGANTEAFF.